This TCR beta chain emerged from a study of blood T cell repertoires in COVID-19. Study background: From the United States, Italy and Spain came samples of acute and convalescent COVID-19. T cells, B-cell-depleted T cells, or PBMCs supplied cDNA or gDNA.

Followed longitudinally, the Seattle patients had been enrolled during active infection. Germline V gene lookup returns CDR1 MDHEN and CDR2 SYDVKM. This CDR3 has 14 amino acids. With 5 bases removed from V and 4 bases from J, the gap between germline ends came to 14 bases. Original handling: Amplification of reference gene primers provided the estimated nucleated cell counts. The data were produced by immunoSEQ multiplex PCR, yet TCRdb's version contains in-frame clones alone and is incomplete. V and J calls and clone size follow that table, whereas D and trimming were derived from the DNA. The repertoire holds 250,000 to 400,000 clones, with about 87% as singletons.

The TCR comes from a woman under 40 with COVID-19, enrolled during active disease. The rearrangement uses TRBV28 and TRBJ1-1, with D perhaps TRBD1 (5 bases). Source material: peripheral blood. The CDR3 is CASSPRQGGTEAFF. Here the CDR3 DNA reads TGTGCCAGCAGTCCCAGGCAGGGAGGCACTGAAGCTTTCTTT.